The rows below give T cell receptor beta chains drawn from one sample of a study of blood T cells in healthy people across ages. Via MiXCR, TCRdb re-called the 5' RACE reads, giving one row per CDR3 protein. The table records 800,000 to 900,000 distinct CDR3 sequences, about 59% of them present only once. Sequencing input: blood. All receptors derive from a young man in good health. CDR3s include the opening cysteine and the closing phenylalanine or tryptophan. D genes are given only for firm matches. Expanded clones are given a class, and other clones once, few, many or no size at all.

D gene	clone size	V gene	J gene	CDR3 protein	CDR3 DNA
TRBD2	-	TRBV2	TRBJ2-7	CASSELGTSAHEQYF	TGTGCCAGCAGTGAACTTGGGACTAGCGCTCACGAGCAGTACTTC
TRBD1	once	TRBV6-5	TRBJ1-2	CASSYEPTGHYGYTF	TGTGCCAGCAGCTACGAGCCGACAGGGCACTATGGCTACACCTTC
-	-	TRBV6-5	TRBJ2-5	CASSYSNGGPQYF	TGTGCCAGCAGTTACTCGAATGGGGGACCTCAGTACTTC
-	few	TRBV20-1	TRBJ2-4	CSARAGSRDKNIQYF	TGCAGTGCTAGGGCCGGGAGTCGAGACAAAAACATTCAGTACTTC
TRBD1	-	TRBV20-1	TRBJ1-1	CSARRTGMNTEAFF	TGCAGTGCCAGAAGGACAGGGATGAACACTGAAGCTTTCTTT
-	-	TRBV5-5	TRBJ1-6	CASSLLFSSSANSPLHF	TGTGCCAGCAGCTTGCTTTTCTCTAGTTCAGCAAATTCACCCCTCCACTTT
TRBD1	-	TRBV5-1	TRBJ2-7	CASSLPTGDEQYF	TGCGCCAGCAGCTTGCCTACAGGGGACGAGCAGTACTTC
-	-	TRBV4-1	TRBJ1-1	CASSQRMGTEAFF	TGCGCCAGCAGCCAAAGAATGGGTACTGAAGCTTTCTTT
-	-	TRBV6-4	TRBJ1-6	CASRDSLSSPLHF	TGTGCCAGCAGGGACAGCCTTTCGTCACCCCTCCACTTT
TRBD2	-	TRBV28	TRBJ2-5	CASSKLAGDQETQYF	TGTGCCAGCAGTAAACTAGCGGGCGACCAAGAGACCCAGTACTTC
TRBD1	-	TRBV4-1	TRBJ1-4	CASSQNGRGQGLLFF	TGCGCCAGCAGCCAAAATGGCAGGGGGCAAGGGTTGCTGTTTTTT